This T cell receptor (beta chain) was retrieved from a study of blood T cell repertoires in COVID-19. Here immunoSEQ multiplex PCR was the method, and the copy in TCRdb shows in-frame clones only, minus some. The sample lists some 75,000 clones; roughly 89% were seen once. CDR3 length: 13 residues. Germline CDR1 SGHDT, CDR2 YYEEEE. The V segment lost 4 bases and the J segment 7 bases; nucleotides outside the gene matches: 6. The sequence was obtained from a man aged 60 to 69 with acute or convalescent COVID-19. The V call is TRBV5-6, the J call TRBJ2-7; 9 nucleotides agree with TRBD1. The specimen sequenced was peripheral blood. Written as DNA, the CDR3 is TGTGCCAGCAGCGCCCCGGGACAGGGAGAGCAGTACTTC. Its translation is CASSAPGQGEQYF.